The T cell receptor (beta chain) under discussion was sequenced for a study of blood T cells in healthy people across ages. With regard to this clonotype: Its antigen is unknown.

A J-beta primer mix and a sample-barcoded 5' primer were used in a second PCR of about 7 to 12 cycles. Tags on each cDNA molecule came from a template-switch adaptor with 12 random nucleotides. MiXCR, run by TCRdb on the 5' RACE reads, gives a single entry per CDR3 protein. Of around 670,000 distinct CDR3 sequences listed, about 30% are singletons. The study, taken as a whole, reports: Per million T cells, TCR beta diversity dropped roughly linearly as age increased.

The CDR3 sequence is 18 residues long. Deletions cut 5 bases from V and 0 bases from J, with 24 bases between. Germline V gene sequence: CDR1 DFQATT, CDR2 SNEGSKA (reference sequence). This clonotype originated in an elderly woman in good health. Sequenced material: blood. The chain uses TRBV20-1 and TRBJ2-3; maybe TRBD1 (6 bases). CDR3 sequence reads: CSAPRRDTVLISTDTQYF. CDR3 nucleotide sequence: TGCAGTGCTCCCCGACGGGACACAGTCCTCATTAGCACAGATACGCAGTATTTT.